Presented here are 32 T cell receptor beta chains from one specimen sequenced in a study of identical twins. TCRdb re-derived calls from the 5' RACE reads in MiXCR, one entry per CDR3 protein. Of around 1.7 million distinct CDR3 sequences in the sample, less than 35% are singletons; the top ten hold under 0.35%. Material: cord blood. These receptors all come from a newborn girl in good health.

On this clonotype: A much larger clone differs from this one at a single base, so this may be a read error. In DNA form, the CDR3 reads TGTGCCATCAGTGAGGGCTCGAGCTCCTACAATGAGCAGTACTTC. The encoded protein is CAISEGSSSYNEQYF. The chain uses TRBV10-3 and TRBJ2-1; D remains unclear. The DNA end is more similar to TRBJ2-7, so the J call may be wrong. Germline values: CDR1 ENHRY, CDR2 SYGVKD. There are 15 residues in the CDR3.

The genes are TRBV7-2 and TRBJ2-7; TRBD2 matches at 8 bases. V lost 0 bases to trimming and J lost 2 bases; unmatched junction nucleotides: 6. The germline V gene encodes CDR1 SGHTA and CDR2 FQGNSA. The CDR3 sequence is 16 residues long. CDR3 sequence (DNA): TGTGCCAGCAGCTTAGCATTAAGCGGGGGAACCTACGAGCAGTACTTC. Its protein is CASSLALSGGTYEQYF.

Turning to this clonotype: The junction differs from germline at one of its ends, possibly a read error. V usage is TRBV20-1 and J usage is TRBJ2-1; D possibly corresponds to TRBD2 (5 bases). Germline V lookup: CDR1 DFQATT, CDR2 SNEGSKA (reference sequence). The CDR3 has 14 amino acids. The CDR3 DNA reads as TGCAGTGCTAGCGGCGGGTCCTCCTACTATGAGCAGTTCTTC. Amino acids: CSASGGSSYYEQFF.

This clonotype was counted once. CDR3 protein: CASSKLAGGHEQYF. The CDR3 nucleotides read TGTGCCAGCAGCAAACTAGCGGGGGGGCACGAGCAGTACTTC. The chain carries TRBV12-3 or TRBV12-4 and TRBJ2-7; 13 bases are a match to TRBD2. J was trimmed by 5 bases and V by 6 bases; bases with no gene match: 4. There are 14 residues in the CDR3.

This clonotype was seen at least ten times. The J gene is TRBJ2-4, the V gene TRBV11-2; 7 bases match TRBD2. The CDR3 contains 19 residues. V lost 2 bases to trimming and J lost 8 bases; unmatched junction nucleotides: 21. CDR1 is SGHAT, CDR2 FQNNGV, per germline. DNA for the CDR3: TGTGCCAGCAGCTTATGGCCAGCGGGGACGCTTGATAGATGGGACATTCAGTACTTC. Translation gives CASSLWPAGTLDRWDIQYF.

The genes are TRBV7-2 and TRBJ2-5; D is perhaps TRBD2 (6 bases). The CDR3 sequence is 15 residues long. V dropped 3 bases and J dropped 11 bases, with 22 bases sitting between them. Germline V lookup: CDR1 SGHTA, CDR2 FQGNSA. The CDR3 sequence is CASSFGGTGHNEQYF. The CDR3 DNA is TGTGCCAGCAGCTTTGGCGGGACTGGACACAATGAGCAGTACTTC. Drawing the rest from reference TRBV7-2 and TRBJ2-5, the complete variable domain is GAGVSQSPSNKVTEKGKDVELRCDPISGHTALYWYRQSLGQGLEFLIYFQGNSAPDKSGLPSDRFSAERTGGSVSTLTIQRTQQEDSAVYLCASSFGGTGHNEQYFGPGTRLLVL.

The chain couples TRBV5-1 to TRBJ2-1; TRBD1 might be the D (6 bases). Trimming left V 4 bases short and J 10 bases short, with 21 bases between. The CDR3 length is 15 residues. CDR1 SGHRS and CDR2 YFSETQ come from the germline V gene. The CDR3 DNA follows: TGCGCCAGCAGCCTACCCGACAGGCCCCCCTACGAGCAGTTCTTC. Translation: CASSLPDRPPYEQFF. Variable domain in full (rest from reference TRBV5-1 and TRBJ2-1): KAGVTQTPRYLIKTRGQQVTLSCSPISGHRSVSWYQQTPGQGLQFLFEYFSETQRNKGNFPGRFSGRQFSNSRSEMNVSTLELGDSALYLCASSLPDRPPYEQFFGPGTRLTVL.

The sample holds a few counts of this clonotype. The chain uses TRBV27 and TRBJ2-1; D unclear. Germline CDR1 reads MNHEY; CDR2 reads SMNVEV (reference sequence). V was shortened by 2 bases and J by 9 bases, with 11 bases between the two germline ends. CDR3 size: 13 residues. CDR3 DNA: TGTGCCAGCAGTTTAGCGACTGGCACTGAGCAGTTCTTC. Its translation is CASSLATGTEQFF.

The V gene is TRBV2, the J gene TRBJ2-7; a weak D match, TRBD2 (5 bases). There are 13 residues in the CDR3. Trimming cost V 3 bases and J 7 bases, with 13 bases left between them. Germline V gene lookup returns CDR1 SNHLY and CDR2 FYNNEI. The CDR3 sequence: CASSDWLGSEQYF. The CDR3 DNA reads as TGTGCCAGCAGTGATTGGCTAGGGAGTGAGCAGTACTTC.

In this sample, this clonotype turned up a few times. This rearrangement joins TRBV6-5 to TRBJ2-1; the D gene is possibly TRBD1 (6 bases). The CDR3 sequence is 16 residues long. Germline lookup yields CDR1 MNHEY and CDR2 SVGAGI. The V end was cut by 2 bases, the J end by 4 bases, with 15 bases between. The CDR3 DNA follows: TGTGCCAGCAGTTACACTTCTACAGGGCGGTACAATGAGCAGTTCTTC. Translated, it gives CASSYTSTGRYNEQFF.

The CDR3 DNA follows: TGTGCCAGCAGTTTAATTGGAGTGAACACTGAAGCTTTCTTT. Translation gives CASSLIGVNTEAFF. The V and J genes are TRBV12-3 or TRBV12-4 and TRBJ1-1; D call uncertain. The CDR3 runs to 14 residues. Trimming stripped 2 bases from V and 0 bases from J, with 7 bases between.

The genes are TRBV4-2 and TRBJ2-3, with 9 bases lining up with TRBD2. CDR1 LGHNA and CDR2 YNFKEQ come from the germline V gene. V shed 1 base, J shed 6 bases, and the junction held 17 bases outside the gene matches. This CDR3 region has 19 residues. CDR3: CASSQGYHLRGGRGDTQYF. The CDR3 DNA reads as TGTGCCAGCAGCCAAGGCTACCACTTGCGGGGGGGCCGAGGGGATACGCAGTATTTT.

This clonotype was picked up a small number of times. This rearrangement joins TRBV2 to TRBJ2-7, with D possibly TRBD1 on 5 matching bases. This CDR3 contains 10 residues. Germline V gene sequence: CDR1 SNHLY, CDR2 FYNNEI. V was cut by 7 bases and J by 8 bases, with 9 bases left in between. The CDR3 region has the DNA TGTGCCAGCAATACAGGACAGCAGTACTTC. Amino acids: CASNTGQQYF. The full variable domain, with the rest looked up from reference TRBV2 and TRBJ2-7, is EPEVTQTPSHQVTQMGQEVILRCVPISNHLYFYWYRQILGQKVEFLVSFYNNEISEKSEIFDDQFSVERPDGSNFTLKIRSTKLEDSAMYFCASNTGQQYFGPGTRLTVT.

This clonotype was found a few times. The chain has TRBV4-2 and TRBJ2-1; no clear D gene. This CDR3 region has 17 residues. Germline V lookup: CDR1 LGHNA, CDR2 YNFKEQ. The V and J ends lost 2 bases and 0 bases respectively, with 14 bases between them. The CDR3 spells CASSQPVGMSSYNEQFF. The CDR3 DNA sequence: TGTGCCAGCAGCCAACCGGTGGGCATGAGCTCCTACAATGAGCAGTTCTTC.

This clonotype occurred a few times. The V call is TRBV9, the J call TRBJ2-3, with 8 bases lining up with TRBD2. The CDR3 has 16 residues. CDR1 is SGDLS, CDR2 YYNGEE, per germline. The V gene end was trimmed by 0 bases and the J gene end by 3 bases; junction bases not matched to a gene: 6. CDR3 amino acids: CASSVASLAGTDTQYF. The CDR3 DNA is TGTGCCAGCAGCGTAGCCTCCCTAGCGGGTACAGATACGCAGTATTTT.

In this sample, this clonotype turned up a few times. The genes are TRBV6-5 and TRBJ1-2; weak D call: TRBD1 (5 bases). CDR1 and CDR2 (germline): MNHEY, SVGAGI. Trimming took 6 bases from V and 0 from J, leaving 11 bases between them. The CDR3 totals 14 residues. DNA for the CDR3: TGTGCCAGCAGACCCGGGACTTCTAACTATGGCTACACCTTC. Amino acids: CASRPGTSNYGYTF.

This clonotype came up a few times. The V and J genes are TRBV10-3 and TRBJ1-1, with D maybe TRBD1 (5 bases). The CDR3 loop spans 15 amino acids. Germline CDR1 is ENHRY and CDR2 is SYGVKD. V was pared by 0 bases and J by 1 base, with 9 bases between. The CDR3 nucleotides read TGTGCCATCAGTGAGTCCGAGGGGCCGAACACTGAAGCTTTCTTT. It is translated as CAISESEGPNTEAFF.

This clonotype was observed at least ten times. The chain recombines TRBV20-1 with TRBJ2-7; D possibly corresponds to TRBD1 (6 bases). The length of the CDR3 is 13 residues. CDR1 is DFQATT, CDR2 SNEGSKA, per germline (reference sequence). Between the trimmed V and J ends, which lost 5 bases and 6 bases, there was a span of 17 bases. The CDR3 nucleotides are TGCAGTGCTCTACGGCAGGGGAAGGGCGAGCAGTACTTC. This sequence encodes CSALRQGKGEQYF.

This clonotype was counted once. The gene calls are TRBV9 and TRBJ2-7, with a tentative D call TRBD2 (5 bases). CDR1 is SGDLS, CDR2 YYNGEE, per germline. Trimming left V 7 bases short and J 1 base short, with 18 bases between. There are 15 residues in the CDR3. The DNA for the CDR3 is TGTGCCAGCTCCCCGGGTAGCGCTTTATCCTACGAGCAGTACTTC. Its translation is CASSPGSALSYEQYF.

The V gene is TRBV9, the J gene TRBJ1-6; no clear D. Germline V gene sequence: CDR1 SGDLS, CDR2 YYNGEE. V lost 0 bases, J lost 8 bases, and 6 bases lay in between. The CDR3 has 13 residues. This CDR3 is CASSVVPDSPLHF. In DNA, the CDR3 is TGTGCCAGCAGCGTAGTGCCGGATTCACCCCTCCACTTT. Together with reference TRBV9 and TRBJ1-6, the CDR3 gives the full variable domain: DSGVTQTPKHLITATGQRVTLRCSPRSGDLSVYWYQQSLDQGLQFLIQYYNGEERAKGNILERFSAQQFPDLHSELNLSSLELGDSALYFCASSVVPDSPLHFGNGTRLTVT.

On this clonotype itself: Sequence at one end of the junction differs from germline and may be a read error. This chain links TRBV25-1 with TRBJ2-7, with TRBD2 matching 7 bases. In germline, CDR1 is MGHDK, CDR2 SYGVNS. CDR3 length equals 15 residues. CDR3 sequence reads: CVSSERSGDFYEQYF. The CDR3 DNA is TGTGTCAGCAGTGAACGGAGCGGGGACTTCTACGAGCAGTACTTC.

The chain couples TRBV7-6 to TRBJ2-3; 11 bases agree with TRBD2. The trim removed 1 base at V and 1 base at J, leaving 13 bases unmatched. CDR1 SGHVS and CDR2 FNYEAQ come from the germline V gene. This CDR3 is built from 20 residues. This chain's CDR3 is CASSLVGRLAGGLGTDTQYF. In DNA, the CDR3 is TGTGCCAGCAGCTTAGTGGGTCGGCTAGCGGGGGGATTGGGCACAGATACGCAGTATTTT.

V and J are TRBV20-1 and TRBJ1-1; D is uncertain. Germline CDR1 DFQATT, CDR2 SNEGSKA (reference sequence). The CDR3 has 13 residues. Trimming removed 0 bases at V and 5 bases at J, with 10 bases between. The CDR3 nucleotides are TGCAGTGCTAGAGATGGCGGAGTAACTGAAGCTTTCTTT. As protein: CSARDGGVTEAFF.

V and J are TRBV20-1 and TRBJ1-1, with D tentatively TRBD1 (5 bases). CDR1 DFQATT and CDR2 SNEGSKA come from the germline V gene (reference sequence). There are 13 residues in the CDR3. Trimming removed 1 base from V and 5 bases from J, with 11 bases in between. The CDR3 nucleotides read TGCAGTGCTAGAGCGTTGGGGGGGACTGAAGCTTTCTTT. Translated: CSARALGGTEAFF.

This chain joins TRBV2 and TRBJ2-7; D unresolved. Germline V lookup: CDR1 SNHLY, CDR2 FYNNEI. There are 14 residues in the CDR3. Trimming removed 1 base from V and 2 bases from J, with 9 bases in between. The CDR3 here is CASSEDKITYEQYF. Written as DNA, the CDR3 is TGTGCCAGCAGTGAAGATAAGATTACCTACGAGCAGTACTTC.

This clonotype has at least ten counts. The chain links TRBV2 to TRBJ2-1; 9 bases align to TRBD2. V trimming: 6 bases; J trimming: 8 bases; junction bases outside the gene matches: 14. This CDR3 region has 16 residues. CDR1 SNHLY and CDR2 FYNNEI come from the germline V gene. CDR3 sequence: CASRERRASGVYEQFF. CDR3 DNA sequence: TGTGCCAGCAGGGAACGAAGGGCTAGCGGGGTCTATGAGCAGTTCTTC.

This clonotype has just one count. V is TRBV20-1 and J is TRBJ2-5; D gene uncertain. The CDR3 is 10 residues long. From germline, CDR1 is DFQATT and CDR2 SNEGSKA (reference sequence). V lost 5 bases, J lost 5 bases, and 6 bases lay in between. CDR3 region: CSALDETQYF. Written as DNA, the CDR3 is TGCAGTGCTCTGGACGAGACCCAGTACTTC.

This chain links TRBV5-1 with TRBJ1-2; no reliable D call. The germline V gene has CDR1 SGHRS and CDR2 YFSETQ. The CDR3 loop spans 13 amino acids. Trimming cost V 0 bases and J 7 bases, with 10 bases left between them. The CDR3 DNA sequence: TGCGCCAGCAGCTTGGGAGGGTCTAGTGGCTACACCTTC. Translating it yields CASSLGGSSGYTF.

The J gene is TRBJ2-1, the V gene TRBV20-1; 8 bases are a match to TRBD2. This CDR3 has 15 amino acids. Germline V CDR1 and CDR2: DFQATT, SNEGSKA (reference sequence). Unmatched junction bases numbered 7, after V lost 6 bases and J lost 0 bases. CDR3 coding DNA: TGCAGTGCGGCTCAGCGGGGGAGCTCCTACAATGAGCAGTTCTTC. Its translation is CSAAQRGSSYNEQFF.

This sequence joins TRBV5-1 and TRBJ1-4; 8 bases align to TRBD1. Germline CDR1 is SGHRS and CDR2 is YFSETQ. The V gene end was trimmed by 0 bases and the J gene end by 6 bases; junction bases not matched to a gene: 4. The CDR3 is made up of 15 amino acids. In DNA, the CDR3 is TGCGCCAGCAGCTTGGAGGGGACAGGTGATGAAAAACTGTTTTTT. Its protein is CASSLEGTGDEKLFF.

This clonotype has a handful of counts. The V gene is TRBV12-3 or TRBV12-4, the J gene TRBJ2-7; 10 bases line up with TRBD1. The CDR3 contains 14 residues. Trimming took 5 bases from V and 7 from J; bases not matched to a gene: 8. Written as DNA, the CDR3 is TGTGCCAGCAGTCCGACAGGGGGCAGTTGGGAGCAGTACTTC. Protein: CASSPTGGSWEQYF.

The chain links TRBV12-3 or TRBV12-4 to TRBJ1-1; D unclear. Trimming left V 5 bases short and J 0 bases short, with 13 bases between. CDR3 length equals 15 residues. CDR3 sequence: CASSPWTRVNTEAFF. The CDR3, as DNA: TGTGCCAGCAGTCCATGGACGCGGGTGAACACTGAAGCTTTCTTT.